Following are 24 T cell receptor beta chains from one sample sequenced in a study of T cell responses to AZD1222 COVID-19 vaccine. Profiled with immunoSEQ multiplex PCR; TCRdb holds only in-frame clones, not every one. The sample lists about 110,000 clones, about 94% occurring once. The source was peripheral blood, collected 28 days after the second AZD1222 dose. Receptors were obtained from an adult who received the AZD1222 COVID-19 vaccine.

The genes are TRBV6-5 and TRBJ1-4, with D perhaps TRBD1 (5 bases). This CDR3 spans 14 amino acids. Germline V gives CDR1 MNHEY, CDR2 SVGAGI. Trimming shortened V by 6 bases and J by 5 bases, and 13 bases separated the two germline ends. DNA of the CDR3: TGTGCCAGCAGAGGGACGGTATTGAATGAAAAACTGTTTTTT. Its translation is CASRGTVLNEKLFF.

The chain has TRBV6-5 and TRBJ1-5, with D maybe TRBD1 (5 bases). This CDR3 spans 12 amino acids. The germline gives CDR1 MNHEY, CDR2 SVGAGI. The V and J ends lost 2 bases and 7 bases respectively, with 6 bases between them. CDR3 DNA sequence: TGTGCCAGCAGTTACCCAGGGCAGCCCCAGCATTTT. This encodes CASSYPGQPQHF.

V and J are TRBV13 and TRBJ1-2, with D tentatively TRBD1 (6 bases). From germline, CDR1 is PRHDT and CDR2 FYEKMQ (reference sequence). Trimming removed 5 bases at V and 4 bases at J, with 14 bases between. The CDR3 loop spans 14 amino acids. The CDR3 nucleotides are TGTGCCAGCAGCGTCCTAGGGGGTAGCTATGGCTACACCTTC. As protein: CASSVLGGSYGYTF.

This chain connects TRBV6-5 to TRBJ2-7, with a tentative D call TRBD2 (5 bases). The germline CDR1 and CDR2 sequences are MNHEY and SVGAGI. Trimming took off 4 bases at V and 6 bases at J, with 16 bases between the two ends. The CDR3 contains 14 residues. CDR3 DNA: TGTGCCAGCAGTTTCAGGACTGGAGCGGTCGAGCAGTACTTC. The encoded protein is CASSFRTGAVEQYF.

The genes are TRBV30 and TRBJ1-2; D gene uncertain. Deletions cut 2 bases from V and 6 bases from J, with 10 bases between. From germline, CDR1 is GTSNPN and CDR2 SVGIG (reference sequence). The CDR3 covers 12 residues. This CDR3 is CAWSLVGNGYTF. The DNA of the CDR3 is TGTGCCTGGAGTCTCGTCGGTAATGGCTACACCTTC.

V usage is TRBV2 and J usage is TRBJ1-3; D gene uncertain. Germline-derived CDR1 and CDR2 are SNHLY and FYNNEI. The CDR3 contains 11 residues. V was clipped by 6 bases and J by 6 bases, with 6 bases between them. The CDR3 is CASRTENTIYF. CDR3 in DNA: TGTGCCAGCAGGACGGAAAACACCATATATTTT.

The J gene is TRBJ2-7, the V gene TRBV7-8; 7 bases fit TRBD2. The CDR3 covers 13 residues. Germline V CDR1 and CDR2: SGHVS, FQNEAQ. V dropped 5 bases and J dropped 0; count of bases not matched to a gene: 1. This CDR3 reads CASSPGGSYEQYF. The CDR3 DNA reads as TGTGCCAGCAGCCCGGGGGGCTCCTACGAGCAGTACTTC.

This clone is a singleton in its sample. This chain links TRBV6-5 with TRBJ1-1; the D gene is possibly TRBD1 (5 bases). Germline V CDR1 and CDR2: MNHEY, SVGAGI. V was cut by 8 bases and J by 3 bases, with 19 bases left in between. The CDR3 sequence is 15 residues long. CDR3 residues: CASRGFEGGYTEAFF. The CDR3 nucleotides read TGTGCCAGCCGGGGGTTCGAGGGCGGTTACACTGAAGCTTTCTTT.

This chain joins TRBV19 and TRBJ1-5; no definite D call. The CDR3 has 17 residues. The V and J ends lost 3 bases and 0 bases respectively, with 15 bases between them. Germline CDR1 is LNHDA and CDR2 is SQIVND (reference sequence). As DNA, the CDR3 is TGTGCCAGTAGTATCCCCTTCTGGATTTATAGCAATCAGCCCCAGCATTTT. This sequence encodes CASSIPFWIYSNQPQHF.

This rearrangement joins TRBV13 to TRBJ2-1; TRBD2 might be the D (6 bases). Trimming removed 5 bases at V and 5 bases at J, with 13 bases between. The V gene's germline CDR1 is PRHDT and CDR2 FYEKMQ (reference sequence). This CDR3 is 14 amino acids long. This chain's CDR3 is CASSLLAPDNEQFF. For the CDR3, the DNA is TGTGCCAGCAGCCTCCTAGCGCCCGACAATGAGCAGTTCTTC.

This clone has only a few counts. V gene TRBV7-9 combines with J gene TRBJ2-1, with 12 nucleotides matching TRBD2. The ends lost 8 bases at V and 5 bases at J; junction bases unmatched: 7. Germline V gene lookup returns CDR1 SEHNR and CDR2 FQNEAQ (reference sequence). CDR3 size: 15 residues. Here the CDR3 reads CASASSGRANNEQFF. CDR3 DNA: TGTGCCAGCGCGTCTAGCGGGAGGGCCAACAATGAGCAGTTCTTC. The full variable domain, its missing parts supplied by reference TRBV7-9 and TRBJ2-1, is DTGVSQNPRHKITKRGQNVTFRCDPISEHNRLYWYRQTLGQGPEFLTYFQNEAQLEKSRLLSDRFSAERPKGSFSTLEIQRTEQGDSAMYLCASASSGRANNEQFFGPGTRLTVL.

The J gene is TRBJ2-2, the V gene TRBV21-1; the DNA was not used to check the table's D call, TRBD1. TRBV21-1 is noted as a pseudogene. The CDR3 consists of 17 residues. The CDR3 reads CASTLDQGPLRIGELFF. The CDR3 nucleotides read TGTGCCAGCACCTTAGATCAGGGGCCGCTTCGAATCGGGGAGCTGTTTTTT.

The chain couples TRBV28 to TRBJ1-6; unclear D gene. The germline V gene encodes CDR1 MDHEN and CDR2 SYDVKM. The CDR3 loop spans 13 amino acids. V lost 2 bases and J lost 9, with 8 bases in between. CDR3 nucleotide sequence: TGTGCCAGCAGTTTACAGTTCGGTTCACCCCTCCACTTT. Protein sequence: CASSLQFGSPLHF.

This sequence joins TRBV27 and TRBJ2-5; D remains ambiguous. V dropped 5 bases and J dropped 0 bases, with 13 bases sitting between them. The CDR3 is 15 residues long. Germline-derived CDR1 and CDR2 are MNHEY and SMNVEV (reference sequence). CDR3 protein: CASSTAALDQETQYF. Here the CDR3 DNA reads TGTGCCAGCAGTACCGCGGCCCTTGACCAAGAGACCCAGTACTTC.

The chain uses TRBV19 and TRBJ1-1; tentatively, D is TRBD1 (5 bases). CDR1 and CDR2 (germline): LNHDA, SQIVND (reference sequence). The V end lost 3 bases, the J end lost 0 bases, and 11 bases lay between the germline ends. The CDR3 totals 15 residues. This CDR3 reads CASSMPTGLNTEAFF. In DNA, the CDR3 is TGTGCCAGTAGTATGCCTACAGGCTTGAACACTGAAGCTTTCTTT.

For the CDR3, the DNA is TGTGCCAGCAGCCAAGGACCCGATCAGCCCCAGCATTTT. It codes for CASSQGPDQPQHF. The gene calls are TRBV3-1 (or the pseudogene TRBV3-2) and TRBJ1-5; no firm D call. The germline V and J ends were trimmed by 1 base and 5 bases, with 6 bases remaining between them. This CDR3 region has 13 residues. Looked up from germline, CDR1 is LGHDT and CDR2 is YNNKEL (reference sequence).

The CDR3 sequence is CASSLVGGLYNEQFF. The DNA of the CDR3 is TGTGCCAGCAGCTTAGTTGGGGGTCTCTACAATGAGCAGTTCTTC. The J gene is TRBJ2-1, the V gene TRBV11-1, with D perhaps matching TRBD1 or TRBD2 (5 bases each). The germline V and J ends were trimmed by 1 base and 3 bases, with 10 bases remaining between them. The germline V gene encodes CDR1 SGHAT and CDR2 FQDESV (reference sequence). The CDR3 has 15 residues.

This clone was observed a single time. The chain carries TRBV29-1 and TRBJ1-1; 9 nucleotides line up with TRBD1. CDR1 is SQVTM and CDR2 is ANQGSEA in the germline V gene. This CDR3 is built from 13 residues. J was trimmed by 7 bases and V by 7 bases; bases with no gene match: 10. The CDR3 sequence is CSGNRGPAFEAFF. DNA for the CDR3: TGCAGCGGAAACAGGGGGCCAGCTTTTGAAGCTTTCTTT. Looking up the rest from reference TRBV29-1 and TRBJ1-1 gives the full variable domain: SAVISQKPSRDICQRGTSLTIQCQVDSQVTMMFWYRQQPGQSLTLIATANQGSEATYESGFVIDKFPISRPNLTFSTLTVSNMSPEDSSIYLCSGNRGPAFEAFFGQGTRLTVV.

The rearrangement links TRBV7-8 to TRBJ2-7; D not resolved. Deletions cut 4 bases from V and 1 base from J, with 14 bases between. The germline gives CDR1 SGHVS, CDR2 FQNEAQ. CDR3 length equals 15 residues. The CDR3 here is CASSSLTPVSYEQYF. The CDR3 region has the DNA TGTGCCAGCAGCTCCCTCACACCAGTGTCCTACGAGCAGTACTTC. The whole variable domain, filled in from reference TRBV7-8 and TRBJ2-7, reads GAGVSQSPRYKVAKRGQDVALRCDPISGHVSLFWYQQALGQGPEFLTYFQNEAQLDKSGLPSDRFFAERPEGSVSTLKIQRTQQEDSAVYLCASSSLTPVSYEQYFGPGTRLTVT.

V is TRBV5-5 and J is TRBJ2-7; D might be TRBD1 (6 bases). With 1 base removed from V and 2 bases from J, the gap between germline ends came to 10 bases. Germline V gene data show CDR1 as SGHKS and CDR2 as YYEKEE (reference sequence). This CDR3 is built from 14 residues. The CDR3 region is CASSLRTVAYEQYF. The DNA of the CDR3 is TGTGCCAGCAGCTTGAGGACAGTGGCCTACGAGCAGTACTTC.

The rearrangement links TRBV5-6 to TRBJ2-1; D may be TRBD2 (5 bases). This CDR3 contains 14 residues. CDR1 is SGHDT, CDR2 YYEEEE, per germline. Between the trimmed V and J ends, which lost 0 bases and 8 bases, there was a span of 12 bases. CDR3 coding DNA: TGTGCCAGCAGCTTGGGCCTAGGAGCGGATGAGCAGTTCTTC. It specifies CASSLGLGADEQFF.

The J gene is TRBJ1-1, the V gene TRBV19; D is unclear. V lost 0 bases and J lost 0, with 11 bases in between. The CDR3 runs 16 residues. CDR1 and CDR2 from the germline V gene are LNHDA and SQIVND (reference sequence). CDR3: CASSIDHTGLNTEAFF. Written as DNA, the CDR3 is TGTGCCAGTAGTATAGATCATACGGGGTTGAACACTGAAGCTTTCTTT.

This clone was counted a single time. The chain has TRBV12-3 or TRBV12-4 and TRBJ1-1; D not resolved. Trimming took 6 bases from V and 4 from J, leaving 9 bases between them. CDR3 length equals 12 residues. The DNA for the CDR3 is TGTGCCAGCAGCCCGGACGGCACTGAAGCTTTCTTT. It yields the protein CASSPDGTEAFF.

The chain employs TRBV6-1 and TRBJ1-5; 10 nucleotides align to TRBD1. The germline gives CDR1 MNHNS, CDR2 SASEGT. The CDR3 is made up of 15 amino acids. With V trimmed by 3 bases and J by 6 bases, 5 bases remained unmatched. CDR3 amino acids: CASSDRDRGLQPQHF. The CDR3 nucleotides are TGTGCCAGCAGTGACCGGGACAGGGGTCTTCAGCCCCAGCATTTT.